The 8 T cell receptor beta chains given below trace back to one sample, sequenced in a study of shared clonotypes between healthy human individuals. Repertoires were generated with immunoSEQ multiplex PCR, while TCRdb's copy carries only in-frame clones and drops some. The sample carries 2 million to 2.5 million clones, 85% to 95% recorded once. Input material: naive CD4+ T cells from PBMCs. The sample's subset: CD45RA+ positively selected. These receptors all come from a man aged 18 to 29 in good health. Some clones in this sample may be carry-over from other donors' samples.

The genes are TRBV7-9 and TRBJ2-3; TRBD2 agrees at 8 bases. Trimming took 5 bases from V and 4 from J; bases not matched to a gene: 11. Germline V gene data show CDR1 as SEHNR and CDR2 as FQNEAQ (reference sequence). The CDR3 is made up of 16 amino acids. CDR3 sequence reads: CASSPTIAGRADTQYF. CDR3 bases: TGTGCCAGCAGCCCTACCATAGCGGGGAGGGCAGATACGCAGTATTTT.

The V gene is TRBV28, the J gene TRBJ2-2, with a possible D match to TRBD2 (6 bases). V was pared by 5 bases and J by 6 bases, with 19 bases between. CDR3 length: 16 residues. Germline-derived CDR1 and CDR2 are MDHEN and SYDVKM. CDR3 sequence (DNA): TGTGCCAGCAGTCCTACCCGGGGGTGGAGAGCCGGGGAGCTGTTTTTT. Translating gives CASSPTRGWRAGELFF.

This chain joins TRBV7-2 and TRBJ2-3, with TRBD1 identical over 11 bases. Germline loops: CDR1 SGHTA, CDR2 FQGNSA. Trimming at V came to 0 bases and at J to 6 bases, leaving 5 bases not matched to a gene. This CDR3 comprises 16 residues. The DNA of the CDR3 is TGTGCCAGCAGCTTAGCCGGGACAGGGGGTTTGGATACGCAGTATTTT. This translates into CASSLAGTGGLDTQYF.

The chain recombines TRBV2 with TRBJ2-5, with D unclear. This CDR3 is built from 14 residues. Germline V CDR1 and CDR2: SNHLY, FYNNEI. The V and J ends lost 0 bases and 5 bases respectively, with 10 bases between them. CDR3 amino acids: CASSEATSGETQYF. The CDR3 nucleotides are TGTGCCAGCAGTGAAGCCACCTCCGGGGAGACCCAGTACTTC.

The J gene is TRBJ1-2, the V gene TRBV9; D is perhaps TRBD1 (5 bases). Germline V gene data show CDR1 as SGDLS and CDR2 as YYNGEE. V lost 0 bases and J lost 2, with 8 bases in between. The CDR3 consists of 14 residues. CDR3 loop: CASSVGQNNYGYTF. The CDR3 DNA reads as TGTGCCAGCAGCGTAGGACAGAACAACTATGGCTACACCTTC.

The V and J genes are TRBV2 and TRBJ2-1; D uncertain. Trimming took off 0 bases at V and 15 bases at J, with 12 bases between the two ends. CDR3 length equals 12 residues. CDR1 and CDR2 from the germline V gene are SNHLY and FYNNEI. In nucleotides, the CDR3 is TGTGCCAGCAGTGAAGCGGGTAGGTGGCCGTTCTTC. It encodes CASSEAGRWPFF.

The V and J genes are TRBV19 and TRBJ1-1; tentatively, D is TRBD1 (6 bases). Per the germline V gene, CDR1 is LNHDA and CDR2 is SQIVND (reference sequence). Trimming stripped 10 bases from V and 4 bases from J, with 22 bases between. This CDR3 is 15 amino acids long. DNA for the CDR3: TGTGCCATTATGGTTCAGGGGTTTCGGGTCACTGAAGCTTTCTTT. Its translation is CAIMVQGFRVTEAFF.

V gene TRBV13 combines with J gene TRBJ1-3, with D unresolved. Germline V gene lookup returns CDR1 PRHDT and CDR2 FYEKMQ (reference sequence). Trimming took off 6 bases at V and 4 bases at J, with 13 bases between the two ends. This CDR3 has 14 amino acids. CDR3 sequence reads: CASRRFGYGNTIYF. CDR3 DNA sequence: TGTGCCAGCAGGCGCTTCGGCTACGGAAACACCATATATTTT.